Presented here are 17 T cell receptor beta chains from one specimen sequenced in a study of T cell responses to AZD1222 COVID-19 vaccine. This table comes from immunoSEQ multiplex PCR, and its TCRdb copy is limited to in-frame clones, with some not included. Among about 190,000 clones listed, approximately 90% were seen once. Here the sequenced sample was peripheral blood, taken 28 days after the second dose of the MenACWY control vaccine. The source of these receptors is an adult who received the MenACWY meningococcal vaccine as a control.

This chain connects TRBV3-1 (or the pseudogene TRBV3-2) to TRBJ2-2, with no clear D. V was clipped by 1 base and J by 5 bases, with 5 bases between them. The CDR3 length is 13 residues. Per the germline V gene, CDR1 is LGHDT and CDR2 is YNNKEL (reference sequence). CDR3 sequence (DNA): TGTGCCAGCAGCCAAGGACGGACCGGGGAGCTGTTTTTT. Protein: CASSQGRTGELFF.

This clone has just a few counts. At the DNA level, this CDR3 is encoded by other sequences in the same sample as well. This chain's CDR3 is CASSIQGSNQPQHF. The DNA for the CDR3 is TGTGCCAGTAGTATTCAGGGGAGCAATCAGCCCCAGCATTTT. V is TRBV19 and J is TRBJ1-5; possibly TRBD1 for D (6 bases). Germline lookup yields CDR1 LNHDA and CDR2 SQIVND (reference sequence). The CDR3 spans 14 residues. V was cut by 3 bases and J by 1 base, with 7 bases left in between. The variable domain in full, with the rest retrieved from reference TRBV19 and TRBJ1-5, is DGGITQSPKYLFRKEGQNVTLSCEQNLNHDAMYWYRQDPGQGLRLIYYSQIVNDFQKGDIAEGYSVSREKKESFPLTVTSAQKNPTAFYLCASSIQGSNQPQHFGDGTRLSIL.

Here the CDR3 DNA reads TGTGCCACCAGTGATGCCAATCAGGGGGCCTATGGCTACACCTTC. This gives the protein CATSDANQGAYGYTF. This chain joins TRBV24-1 and TRBJ1-2; 8 bases fit TRBD1. This CDR3 comprises 15 residues. The V gene end was trimmed by 3 bases and the J gene end by 4 bases; junction bases not matched to a gene: 6. The germline gives CDR1 KGHDR, CDR2 SFDVKD.

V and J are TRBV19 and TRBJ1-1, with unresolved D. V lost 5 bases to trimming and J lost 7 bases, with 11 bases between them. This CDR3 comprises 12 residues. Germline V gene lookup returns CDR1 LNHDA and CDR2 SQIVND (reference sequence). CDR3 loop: CASSPGRLEAFF. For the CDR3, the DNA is TGTGCCAGTAGTCCGGGCCGACTTGAAGCTTTCTTT.

The CDR3 sequence: CASSAGTAKPDTQYF. The CDR3 nucleotides read TGTGCCAGCAGCGCTGGGACCGCGAAGCCAGATACGCAGTATTTT. J is TRBJ2-3 and V is TRBV5-5; D is tentatively TRBD1 or TRBD2 (5 bases each). Trimming took off 4 bases at V and 4 bases at J, with 16 bases between the two ends. CDR3 length: 15 residues. From germline, CDR1 is SGHKS and CDR2 YYEKEE (reference sequence).

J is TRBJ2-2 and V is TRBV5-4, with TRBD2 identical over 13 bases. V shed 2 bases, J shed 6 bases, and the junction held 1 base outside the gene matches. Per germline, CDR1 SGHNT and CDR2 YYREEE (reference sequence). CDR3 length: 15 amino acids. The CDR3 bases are TGTGCCAGCAGCTTAGGACTAGCGGGAGCCGGGGAGCTGTTTTTT. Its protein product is CASSLGLAGAGELFF. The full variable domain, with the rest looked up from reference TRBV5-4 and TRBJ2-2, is ETGVTQSPTHLIKTRGQQVTLRCSSQSGHNTVSWYQQALGQGPQFIFQYYREEENGRGNFPPRFSGLQFPNYSSELNVNALELDDSALYLCASSLGLAGAGELFFGEGSRLTVL.

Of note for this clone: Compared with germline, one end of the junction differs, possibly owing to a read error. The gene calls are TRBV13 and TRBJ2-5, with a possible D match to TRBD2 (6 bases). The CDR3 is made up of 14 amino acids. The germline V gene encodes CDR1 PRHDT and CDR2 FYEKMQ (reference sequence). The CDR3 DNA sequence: TGTGCCAGCAGCCTAGGCGCGGGGAGGGAGACCCAGTACTTC. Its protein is CASSLGAGRETQYF.

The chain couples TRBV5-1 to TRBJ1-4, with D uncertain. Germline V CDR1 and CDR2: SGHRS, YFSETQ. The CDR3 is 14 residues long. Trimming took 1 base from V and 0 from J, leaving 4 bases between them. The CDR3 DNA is TGCGCCAGCAGCTTGAGGGCAACTAATGAAAAACTGTTTTTT. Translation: CASSLRATNEKLFF.

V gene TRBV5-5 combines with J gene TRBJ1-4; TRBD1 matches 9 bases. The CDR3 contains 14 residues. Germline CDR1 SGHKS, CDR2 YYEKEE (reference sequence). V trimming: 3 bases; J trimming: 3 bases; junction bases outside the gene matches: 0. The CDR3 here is CASSWTGANEKLFF. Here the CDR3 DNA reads TGTGCCAGCAGCTGGACAGGGGCTAATGAAAAACTGTTTTTT.

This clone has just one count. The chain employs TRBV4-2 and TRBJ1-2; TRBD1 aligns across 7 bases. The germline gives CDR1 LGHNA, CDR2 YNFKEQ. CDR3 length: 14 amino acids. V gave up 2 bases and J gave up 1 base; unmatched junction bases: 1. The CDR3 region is CASSQPGGNYGYTF. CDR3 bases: TGTGCCAGCAGCCAACCAGGGGGTAACTATGGCTACACCTTC.

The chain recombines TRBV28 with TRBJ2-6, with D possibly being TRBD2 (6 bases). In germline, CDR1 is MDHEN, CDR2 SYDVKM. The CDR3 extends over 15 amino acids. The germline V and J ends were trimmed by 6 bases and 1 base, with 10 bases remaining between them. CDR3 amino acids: CASSGRSSGANVLTF. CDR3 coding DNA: TGTGCCAGCAGCGGGAGATCGTCTGGGGCCAACGTCCTGACTTTC.

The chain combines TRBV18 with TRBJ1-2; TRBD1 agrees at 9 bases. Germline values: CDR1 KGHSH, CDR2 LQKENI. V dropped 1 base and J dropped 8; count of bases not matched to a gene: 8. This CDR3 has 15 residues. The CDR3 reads CASSPQGQGSDGYTF. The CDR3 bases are TGTGCCAGCTCACCACAGGGACAGGGCTCCGACGGCTACACCTTC.

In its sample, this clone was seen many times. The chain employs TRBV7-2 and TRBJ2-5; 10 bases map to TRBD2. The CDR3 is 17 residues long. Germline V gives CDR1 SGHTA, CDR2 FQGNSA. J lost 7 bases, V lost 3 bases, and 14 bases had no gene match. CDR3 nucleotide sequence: TGTGCCAGCAGCTTTTCACCGCCTAGCGGGGGCCCAGGGACCCAGTACTTC. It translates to CASSFSPPSGGPGTQYF.

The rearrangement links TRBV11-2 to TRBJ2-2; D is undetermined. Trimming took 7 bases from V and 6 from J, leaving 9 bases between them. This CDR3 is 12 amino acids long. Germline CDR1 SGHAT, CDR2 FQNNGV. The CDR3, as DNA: TGTGCCAGCAAATGGTCTGCCGGGGAGCTGTTTTTT. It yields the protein CASKWSAGELFF.

CDR3 in amino acids: CASSLDVQNTEAFF. The CDR3 bases are TGTGCCAGCAGTTTGGACGTTCAGAACACTGAAGCTTTCTTT. The J gene is TRBJ1-1, the V gene TRBV27; D gene unclear. V lost 3 bases and J 1 base, leaving 9 bases between the germline ends. Germline-derived CDR1 and CDR2 are MNHEY and SMNVEV (reference sequence). The CDR3 has 14 residues.

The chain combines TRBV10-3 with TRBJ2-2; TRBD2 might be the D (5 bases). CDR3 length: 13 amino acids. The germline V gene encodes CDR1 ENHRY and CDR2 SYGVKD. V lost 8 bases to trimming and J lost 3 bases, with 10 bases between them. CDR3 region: CAISWRHTGELFF. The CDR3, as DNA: TGTGCCATCTCCTGGAGGCACACCGGGGAGCTGTTTTTT.

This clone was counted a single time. CDR3 amino acids: CSVERDNSYEQYF. Here the CDR3 DNA reads TGCAGCGTTGAAAGGGACAATTCCTACGAGCAGTACTTC. The V and J genes are TRBV29-1 and TRBJ2-7; tentative D call: TRBD1 (6 bases). The CDR3 loop spans 13 amino acids. Germline loops: CDR1 SQVTM, CDR2 ANQGSEA. Trimming removed 2 bases from V and 1 base from J, with 9 bases in between.